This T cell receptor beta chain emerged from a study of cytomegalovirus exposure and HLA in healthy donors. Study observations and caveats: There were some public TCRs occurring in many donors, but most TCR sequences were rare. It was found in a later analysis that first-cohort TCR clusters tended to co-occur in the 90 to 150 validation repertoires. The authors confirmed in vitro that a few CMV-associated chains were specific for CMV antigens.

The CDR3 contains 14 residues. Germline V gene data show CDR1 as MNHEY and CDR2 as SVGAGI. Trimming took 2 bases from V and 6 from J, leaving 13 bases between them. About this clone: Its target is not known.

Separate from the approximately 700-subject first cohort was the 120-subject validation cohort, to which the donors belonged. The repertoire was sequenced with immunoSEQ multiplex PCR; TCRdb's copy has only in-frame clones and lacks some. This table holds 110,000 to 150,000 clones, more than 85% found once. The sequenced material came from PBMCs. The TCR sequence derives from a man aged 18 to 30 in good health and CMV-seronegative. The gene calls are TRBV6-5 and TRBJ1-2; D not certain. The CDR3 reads CASSYRPSFDGYTF. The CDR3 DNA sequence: TGTGCCAGCAGTTACCGCCCCAGTTTTGATGGCTACACCTTC.